This T cell receptor beta chain was profiled in a study of a mutant IDH1 vaccine in newly diagnosed glioma. Study overall: Vaccination was launched 4-6 weeks after radiotherapy alone, or with temozolomide cycles.

Concerning this clone: Its antigen is not known.

The time point is: week 35, safety follow-up. Vaccinated patients received 300 ug of mutant IDH1 20-mer peptide per dose, with topical imiquimod. The germline V gene encodes CDR1 GTSNPN and CDR2 SVGIG (reference sequence). V lost 2 bases and J lost 4; bases outside the gene matches: 5. The CDR3 length is 14 residues. Sequencing was performed with immunoSEQ multiplex PCR; in TCRdb, only in-frame clones are kept and a portion is missing. The sample carries roughly 32,000 clones, 60% to 80% recorded once. This rearrangement joins TRBV30 to TRBJ1-1, with 9 nucleotides matching TRBD1. Sample: PBMCs, taken from a glioma patient whose treatment included an IDH1 peptide vaccine. This receptor was identified in a woman in her 30s with glioma. Some clones in this sample may be carry-over from other donors' samples. CDR3 bases: TGTGCCTGGAGTTTAGGGGGACAGGGCACTGAAGCTTTCTTT. This sequence encodes CAWSLGGQGTEAFF.